The clone carrying this T cell receptor beta chain was observed a few times. Antigen: not known. With 2 bases removed from V and 3 bases from J, the gap between germline ends came to 10 bases. The CDR3 loop spans 15 amino acids. The germline gives CDR1 LGHDT, CDR2 YNNKEL (reference sequence). This entry is derived from a study of T-cell reconstitution after alpha-beta-depleted transplantation in children. Notes on the study in general: The main origin of T-cell counts and diversity one year after transplant was newly produced T cells. In patients about two months after transplant, alpha-beta T cells reportedly arose from several hundred expanded graft clones. Some patients' high day-60 TCRbeta diversity was traced to surviving recipient T cells and thymic progenitors.

Using unique molecular identifiers, the investigators prepared the TCRbeta library. MiXCR, run by TCRdb on the PCR reads, gives a single entry per CDR3 protein. The table records approximately 250,000 distinct CDR3 sequences, 20% to 30% of them present only once. The specimen was PBMCs, collected before TCRalphabeta/CD19-depleted stem cell transplant. The chain recombines TRBV3-1 with TRBJ2-2; D possibly corresponds to TRBD2 (6 bases). This clonotype was sampled from a girl aged 2-9 years with Fanconi anemia, due to receive a stem cell transplant. CDR3 residues: CASSQSGLYTGELFF. Written as DNA, the CDR3 is TGTGCCAGCAGCCAATCGGGACTGTACACCGGGGAGCTGTTTTTT.